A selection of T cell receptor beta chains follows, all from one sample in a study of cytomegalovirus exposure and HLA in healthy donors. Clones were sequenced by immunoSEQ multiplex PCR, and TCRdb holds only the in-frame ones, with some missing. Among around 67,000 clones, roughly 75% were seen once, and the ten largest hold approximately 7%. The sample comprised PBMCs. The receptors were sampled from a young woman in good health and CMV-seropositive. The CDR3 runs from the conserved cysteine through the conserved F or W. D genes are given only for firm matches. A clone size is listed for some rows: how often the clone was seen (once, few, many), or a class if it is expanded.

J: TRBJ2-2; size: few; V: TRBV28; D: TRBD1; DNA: TGTGCCAGCAGTTCCTCCTATGACTTACAGGGGGCTAACACCGGGGAGCTGTTTTTT; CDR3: CASSSSYDLQGANTGELFF
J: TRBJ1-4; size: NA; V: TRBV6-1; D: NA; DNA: TGTGCCAGCAGTGCGGGACTCCAGAATGAAAAACTGTTTTTT; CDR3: CASSAGLQNEKLFF
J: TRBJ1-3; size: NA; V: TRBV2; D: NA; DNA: TGTGCCAGCAGTGCTCGAGGAGGAAACACCATATATTTT; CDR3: CASSARGGNTIYF
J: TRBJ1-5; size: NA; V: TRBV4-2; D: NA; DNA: TGTGCCAGCAGCCAAGATCTGGGTAGGGGTCAGCCCCAGCATTTT; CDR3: CASSQDLGRGQPQHF
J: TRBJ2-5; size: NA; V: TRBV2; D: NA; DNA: TGTGCCAGCAGTGAAGTAGGGGGGGTTGAGCAGTACTTC; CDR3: CASSEVGGVEQYF
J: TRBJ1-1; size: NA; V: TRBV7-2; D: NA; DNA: TGTGCCAGCAGCTCCGGGAGGAGGGGTCGGGTCACTGAAGCTTTCTTT; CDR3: CASSSGRRGRVTEAFF
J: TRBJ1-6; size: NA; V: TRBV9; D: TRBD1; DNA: TGTGCCAGCAGCTCTACAGGGGTTGGTTCACCCCTCCACTTT; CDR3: CASSSTGVGSPLHF
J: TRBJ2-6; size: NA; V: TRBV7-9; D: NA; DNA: TGTGCCAGCAGCTTAGGGGCAAAGACATCGTACTCTGGGGCCAACGTCCTGACTTTC; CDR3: CASSLGAKTSYSGANVLTF
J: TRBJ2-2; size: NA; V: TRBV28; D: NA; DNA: TGTGCCAGCAGTGAACAGGGTGCGGGCACCGGGGAGCTGTTTTTT; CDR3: CASSEQGAGTGELFF
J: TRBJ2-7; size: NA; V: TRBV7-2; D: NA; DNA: TGTGCCAGCAGCTTTGGTTACAGCCCCTACGAGCAGTACTTC; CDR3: CASSFGYSPYEQYF
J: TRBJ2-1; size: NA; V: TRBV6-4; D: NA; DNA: TGTGCCAGCAGTGAGGCTGGCGGGGCTAGCCATGAGCAGTTCTTC; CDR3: CASSEAGGASHEQFF
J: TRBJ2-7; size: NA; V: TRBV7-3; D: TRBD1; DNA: TGTGCCAGCAGCCCCATAGGGGGACAGGGGAACGAGCAGTACTTC; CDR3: CASSPIGGQGNEQYF
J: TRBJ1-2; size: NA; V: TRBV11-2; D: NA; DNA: TGTGCCAGCAGCCCTACGCTTGGGCTGTTTAACTATGGCTACACCTTC; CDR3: CASSPTLGLFNYGYTF
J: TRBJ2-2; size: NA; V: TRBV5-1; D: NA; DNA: TGCGCCAGCAGCTTGGGTGGGAGTTACACCGGGGAGCTGTTTTTT; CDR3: CASSLGGSYTGELFF
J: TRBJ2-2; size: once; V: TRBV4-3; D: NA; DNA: TGCGCCAGCAGCCAAGATACTGCCCGGGTTGCCGGGACTTTAGTTCACACCGGGGAGCTGTTTTTT; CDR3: CASSQDTARVAGTLVHTGELFF
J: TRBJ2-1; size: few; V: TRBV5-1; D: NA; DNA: TGCGCTATTAGCAAGCAGAAGGCGGCATACGATGAGCAGTTCTTC; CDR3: CAISKQKAAYDEQFF
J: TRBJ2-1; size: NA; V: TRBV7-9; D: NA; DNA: TGTGCCAGCAGCTTTCTGCATTCGGATGAGCAGTTCTTC; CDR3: CASSFLHSDEQFF
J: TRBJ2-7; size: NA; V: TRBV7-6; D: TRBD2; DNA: TGTGCCAGCAGCTCCATAGCGGGAGTCTACGAGCAGTACTTC; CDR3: CASSSIAGVYEQYF
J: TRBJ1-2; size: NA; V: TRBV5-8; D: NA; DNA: TGTGCCAGCAGCTTGGGGCGGCCGAACTATGGCTACACCTTC; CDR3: CASSLGRPNYGYTF
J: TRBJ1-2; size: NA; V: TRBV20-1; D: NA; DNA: TGCAGTGCTAGAGCGGGGGACGGCTACACCTTC; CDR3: CSARAGDGYTF
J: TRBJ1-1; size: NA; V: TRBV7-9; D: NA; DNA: TGTGCCAGCAGTCTGGCCGGGGTACAGACTGAAGCTTTCTTT; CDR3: CASSLAGVQTEAFF
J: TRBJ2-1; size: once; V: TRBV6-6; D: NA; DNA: TGTGCCAGCAGTTACAACGGTAACAATGAGCAGTTCTTC; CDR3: CASSYNGNNEQFF
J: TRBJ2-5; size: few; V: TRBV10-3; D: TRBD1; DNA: TGTGCCATCAGTGGGCCCCCAGGGACAGGGGGCGCCGGGGAGACCCAGTACTTC; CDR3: CAISGPPGTGGAGETQYF
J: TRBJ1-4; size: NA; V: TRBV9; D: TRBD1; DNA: TGTGCCAGCAGCGCGACAGGGGCCCGGGGGGAAAAACTGTTTTTT; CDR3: CASSATGARGEKLFF
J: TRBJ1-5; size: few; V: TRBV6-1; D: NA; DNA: TGTGCCAGCAGTGAAGGGACTCTTAGCAATCAGCCCCAGCATTTT; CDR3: CASSEGTLSNQPQHF
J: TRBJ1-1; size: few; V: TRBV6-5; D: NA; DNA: TGTGCCAGCTCACACACGCCCGACACTGAAGCTTTCTTT; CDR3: CASSHTPDTEAFF
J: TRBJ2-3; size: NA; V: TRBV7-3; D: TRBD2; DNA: TGTGCCAGCAGCTTGGTCAGCGGGGGCACAGATACGCAGTATTTT; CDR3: CASSLVSGGTDTQYF
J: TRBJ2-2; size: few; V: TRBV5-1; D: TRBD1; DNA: TGCGCCAGCAGCGAACCGACAGGGCGGGAGCTGTTTTTT; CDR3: CASSEPTGRELFF
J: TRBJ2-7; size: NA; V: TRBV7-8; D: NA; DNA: TGTGCCAGCAGCTTAGGCCGGGACTTATCCTACGAGCAGTACTTC; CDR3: CASSLGRDLSYEQYF
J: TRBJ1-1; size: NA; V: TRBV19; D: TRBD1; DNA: TGTGCCAGTAGTAGAGACAGGGAGGGCACTGAAGCTTTCTTT; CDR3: CASSRDREGTEAFF
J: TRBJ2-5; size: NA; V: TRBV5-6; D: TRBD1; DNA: TGTGCCAGCAGCACGACAGGGTCAGAGACCCAGTACTTC; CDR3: CASSTTGSETQYF
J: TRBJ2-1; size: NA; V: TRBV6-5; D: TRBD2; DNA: TGTGCCAGCAGTTACTGGAAGGGACTAGCGGGTAATGAGCAGTTCTTC; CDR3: CASSYWKGLAGNEQFF
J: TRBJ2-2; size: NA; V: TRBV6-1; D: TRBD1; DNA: TGTGCCAGCAGTAGGACAGGGGGCGACACCGGGGAGCTGTTTTTT; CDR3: CASSRTGGDTGELFF
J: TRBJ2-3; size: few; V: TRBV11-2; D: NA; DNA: TGTGCCAGCAGCGGGGACATAGGGACAGATACGCAGTATTTT; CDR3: CASSGDIGTDTQYF
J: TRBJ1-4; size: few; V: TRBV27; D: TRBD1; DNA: TGTGCCAGCAGTTCCCCGGGACAGGGGGAGGAAAAACTGTTTTTT; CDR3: CASSSPGQGEEKLFF
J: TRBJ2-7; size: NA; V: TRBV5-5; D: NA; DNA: TGTGCCAGCAGCCAAGACTCCGAGGAGGCGTACGAGCAGTACTTC; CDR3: CASSQDSEEAYEQYF
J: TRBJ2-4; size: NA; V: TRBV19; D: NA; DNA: TGTGCCAGTAGCGACACGGGGAAAAACATTCAGTACTTC; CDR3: CASSDTGKNIQYF
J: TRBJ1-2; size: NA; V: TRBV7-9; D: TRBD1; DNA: TGTGCCAGCAGCTTAGGACAGGGGGCGCTTGGCTACACCTTC; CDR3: CASSLGQGALGYTF
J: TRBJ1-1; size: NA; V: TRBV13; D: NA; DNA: TGTGCCAGCAGCTTAGGGGAGGTTGACACTGAAGCTTTCTTT; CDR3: CASSLGEVDTEAFF
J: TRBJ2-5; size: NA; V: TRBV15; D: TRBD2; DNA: TGTGCCACCAGCAGAGATCCCGCGGGAGGGGGGACCCAGTACTTC; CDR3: CATSRDPAGGGTQYF
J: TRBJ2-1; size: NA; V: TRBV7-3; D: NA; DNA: TGTGCCAGCAGCCCCCCCAACAATGAGCAGTTCTTC; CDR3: CASSPPNNEQFF
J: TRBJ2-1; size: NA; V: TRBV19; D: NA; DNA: TGTGCCAGTAGTCCTCCTTACAATGAGCAGTTCTTC; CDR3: CASSPPYNEQFF